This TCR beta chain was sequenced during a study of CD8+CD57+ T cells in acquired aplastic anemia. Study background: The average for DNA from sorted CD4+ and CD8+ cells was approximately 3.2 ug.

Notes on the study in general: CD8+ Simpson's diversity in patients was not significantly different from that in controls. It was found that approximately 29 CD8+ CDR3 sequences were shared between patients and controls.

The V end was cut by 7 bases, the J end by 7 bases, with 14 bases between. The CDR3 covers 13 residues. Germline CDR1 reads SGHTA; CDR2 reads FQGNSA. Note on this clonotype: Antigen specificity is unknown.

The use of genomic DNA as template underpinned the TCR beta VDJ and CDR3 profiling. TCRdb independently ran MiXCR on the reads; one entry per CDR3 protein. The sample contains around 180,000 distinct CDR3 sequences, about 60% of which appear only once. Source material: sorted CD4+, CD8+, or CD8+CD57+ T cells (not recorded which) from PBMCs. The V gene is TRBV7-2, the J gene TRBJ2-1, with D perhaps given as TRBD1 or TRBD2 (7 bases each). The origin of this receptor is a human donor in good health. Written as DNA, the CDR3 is TGTGCCAGCACCCAGGGGGGGTGGAATGAGCAGTTCTTC. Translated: CASTQGGWNEQFF.